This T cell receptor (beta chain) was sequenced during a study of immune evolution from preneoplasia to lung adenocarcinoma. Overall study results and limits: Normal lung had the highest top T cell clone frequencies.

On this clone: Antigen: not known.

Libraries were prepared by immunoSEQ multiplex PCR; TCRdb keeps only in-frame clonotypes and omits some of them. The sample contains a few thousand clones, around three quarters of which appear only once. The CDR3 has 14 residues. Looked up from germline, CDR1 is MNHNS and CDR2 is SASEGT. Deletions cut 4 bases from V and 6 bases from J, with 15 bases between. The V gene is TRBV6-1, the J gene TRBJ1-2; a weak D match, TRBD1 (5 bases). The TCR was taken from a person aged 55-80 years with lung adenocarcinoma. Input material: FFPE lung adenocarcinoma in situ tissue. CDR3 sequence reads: CASSGGGGIDGYTF. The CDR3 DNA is TGTGCCAGCAGTGGGGGGGGAGGTATTGATGGCTACACCTTC.